One sample yielded the 8 T cell receptor beta chains listed below, sequenced in a study of monozygotic twins with inflammatory bowel disease. TCRdb re-called the 5' RACE reads and gives one entry per CDR3 protein, without DNA. The sample has some 150,000 distinct CDR3 sequences. Sequenced input: blood. Receptor source: a human donor with ulcerative colitis or Crohn's disease, or a healthy co-twin of an affected twin (not recorded which).

The rearrangement links TRBV3-1 to TRBJ2-7; the TCRdb call, TRBD2, lacks DNA for checking. Germline CDR1 LGHDT, CDR2 YNNKEL (reference sequence). The CDR3 extends over 13 amino acids. The CDR3 protein is CASSQEGTGVQYF.

This sequence joins TRBV5-1 and TRBJ2-1; there is no DNA to check the TCRdb D call of TRBD1. Germline V gene lookup returns CDR1 SGHRS and CDR2 YFSETQ. CDR3 length: 15 residues. This chain's CDR3 is CASSPGTLSYNEQFF.

The CDR3: CASSSEPGQVYEQYF. The chain recombines TRBV5-1 with TRBJ2-7; the TCRdb D gene call, TRBD1, has no DNA to confirm it. Looked up from germline, CDR1 is SGHRS and CDR2 is YFSETQ. CDR3 length equals 15 residues.

The V and J genes are TRBV5-1 and TRBJ2-1; TCRdb's assignment of TRBD2 cannot be checked, as there is no DNA. Germline V gene sequence: CDR1 SGHRS, CDR2 YFSETQ. The CDR3 has 16 residues. CDR3 residues: CASSLEAGGDNNEQFF.

This rearrangement joins TRBV12-3 or TRBV12-4 to TRBJ2-3; TCRdb outputs TRBD2, but without DNA this stays unchecked. The CDR3 contains 16 residues. CDR3 amino acids: CASSFVAGGFTDTQYF.

J is TRBJ1-2 and V is TRBV5-1; TCRdb selects TRBD1, and the lack of DNA leaves this call unchecked. Germline values: CDR1 SGHRS, CDR2 YFSETQ. The CDR3 is 16 amino acids. Here the CDR3 reads CASSFGTGGLNYGYTF.

Here the CDR3 reads CASSVGGATLNTEAFF. The gene calls are TRBV19 and TRBJ1-1; TCRdb's D call, TRBD1, is unchecked because there is no DNA. Germline CDR1 reads LNHDA; CDR2 reads SQIVND (reference sequence). The CDR3 runs to 16 residues.

The V and J genes are TRBV12-5 and TRBJ2-5; TCRdb lists TRBD2, though no DNA is available to test this call. This CDR3 contains 16 residues. Germline V CDR1 and CDR2: LGHNT, FRNRAP. The CDR3 region is CASGLGLAGDLETQYF.